The entry below gives a single T cell receptor beta chain sequence along with its context. This clone was counted a single time. Its antigen remains undetermined. Qualities for individual bases were not recorded, and no much larger clone is one base off. These data come from a study of blood T cell repertoires in COVID-19 (dated by TCRdb to 2019 to 2021). Notes on the research overall: Samples covering the acute and convalescent phases of COVID-19 were provided by collaborators in the United States, Italy and Spain. The prospective study material was composed of cDNA or gDNA derived from T cells, B-cell-depleted T cells, or PBMCs. The sample metadata nearly always contained a de-identified subject ID, COVID-19 status, age in years and sex. The repertoires were released in a freely available public database intended as a resource for research on the immune response to SARS-CoV-2. The samples were drawn from the first 160 participants of the ongoing ImmuneRACE study and from 950 to 1,500 subjects provided by 6 global collaborators. Deeply sampled blood TCRbeta repertoires from subjects exposed to, actively infected with, or recovered from COVID-19 were included in the dataset. Where available, HLA class I and class II types were obtained from metadata supplied by the sample provider rather than from assay-based typing. The paper's findings and limits, for the study overall: The amount of clinical and demographic metadata varied by source and participant and was provided uncurated.

The immunoSEQ Assay, a bias-controlled multiplex PCR, was used to amplify TCRbeta CDR3 regions from genomic DNA. The source study handled its data this way. Nucleated cell counts per sample were estimated from amplification of reference gene primers within the assay. To quantify the absolute abundance of each unique TCRbeta CDR3 rearrangement, sequence reads were collapsed and filtered. For each sample, productive Simpson clonality was calculated by taking the square root of Simpson's diversity index across productive rearrangements. Not all clones reach the TCRdb copy of this immuneACCESS table, which keeps in-frame sequences only. Checked studies attribute under half of the gap to unresolved V genes and leave the rest unexplained. For V, J and clone size, that table is used; D and trimming come from the DNA. The sample includes approximately 210,000 clones, with about 88% observed a single time. Around 1.6% of the sample lies in the top ten.

Whole blood was collected in K2EDTA tubes by collaborating institutions according to the institutions' own protocols. For TCRbeta analysis, collaborator samples were shipped as frozen whole blood, as isolated PBMCs, or as DNA extracted from either sample type. The CDR3 has 14 amino acids, counting the end cysteine and phenylalanine. Of the read, only the CDR3 DNA is kept; its 42 bases are in frame from base 1. CDR1 and CDR2 are drawn from the germline V gene: SGHTA, FQGNSA. V drops 3 bases and J drops 2 bases, leaving 11 bases in between. Recombination connected TRBV7-2 to TRBJ2-7; D gene: possibly TRBD1, on 6 matching bases. Sequences were obtained from peripheral blood. The sequence derives from a man in his 70s with acute or convalescent COVID-19. The DNA sequence follows: TGTGCCAGCAGCTTTGACAGGTCTGCCTACGAGCAGTACTTC. The translation is CASSFDRSAYEQYF.